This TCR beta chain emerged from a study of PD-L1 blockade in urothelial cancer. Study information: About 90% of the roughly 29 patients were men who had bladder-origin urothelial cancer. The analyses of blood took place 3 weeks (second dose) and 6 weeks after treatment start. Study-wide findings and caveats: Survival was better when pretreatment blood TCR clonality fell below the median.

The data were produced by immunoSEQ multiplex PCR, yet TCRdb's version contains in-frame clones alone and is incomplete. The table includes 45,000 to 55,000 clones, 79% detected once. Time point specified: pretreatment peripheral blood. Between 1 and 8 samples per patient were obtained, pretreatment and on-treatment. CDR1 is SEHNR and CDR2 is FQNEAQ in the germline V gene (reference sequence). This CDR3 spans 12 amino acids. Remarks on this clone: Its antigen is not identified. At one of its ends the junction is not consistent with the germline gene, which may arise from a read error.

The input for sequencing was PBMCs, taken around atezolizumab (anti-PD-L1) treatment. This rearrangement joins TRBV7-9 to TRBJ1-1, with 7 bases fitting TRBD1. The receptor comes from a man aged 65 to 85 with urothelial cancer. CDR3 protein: CASSLDSGQLNF. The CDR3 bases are TGTGCCAGCAGCTTAGATTCGGGACAGCTCAACTTT. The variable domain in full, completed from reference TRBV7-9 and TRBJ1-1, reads DTGVSQNPRHKITKRGQNVTFRCDPISEHNRLYWYRQTLGQGPEFLTYFQNEAQLEKSRLLSDRFSAERPKGSFSTLEIQRTEQGDSAMYLCASSLDSGQLNFGQGTRLTVV.